This TCR beta chain was captured by sequencing in a study of blood T cell repertoires in COVID-19. Study overall: Donors in the United States, Italy and Spain gave samples during acute or convalescent COVID-19. The analysed material was cDNA or gDNA that came from T cells, B-cell-depleted T cells, or PBMCs.

As originally analysed: Estimation of nucleated cell counts relied on the amplification of reference gene primers. The repertoire was sequenced with immunoSEQ multiplex PCR; TCRdb's copy has only in-frame clones and lacks some. Clonal size and the V and J genes are those of that table, whereas D and trimming came from the DNA. The profile shows about 440,000 clones, approximately 89% of them singletons. Patients of the Seattle cohort, enrolled during active infection, were followed longitudinally. This TCR came from a woman aged 50 to 60 with COVID-19, enrolled during active disease. Sequenced sample: peripheral blood.

The CDR3 sequence is CASSPPEGEKLFF. The CDR3, as DNA: TGTGCCAGCAGCCCTCCTGAGGGTGAAAAACTGTTTTTT. V is TRBV5-8 and J is TRBJ1-4, with D unresolved. Germline lookup yields CDR1 SGHTS and CDR2 YDEGEE. Trimming took 4 bases from V and 7 from J, leaving 11 bases between them. The CDR3 covers 13 residues. The whole variable domain, remainder taken from reference TRBV5-8 and TRBJ1-4, is EAGVTQSPTHLIKTRGQQATLRCSPISGHTSVYWYQQALGLGLQFLLWYDEGEERNRGNFPPRFSGRQFPNYSSELNVNALELEDSALYLCASSPPEGEKLFFGSGTQLSVL.